A single sample is the source of the 17 T cell receptor beta chains below, sequenced in a study of CD8+CD57+ T cells in acquired aplastic anemia. Genomic DNA constituted the template upon which TCR beta VDJ and CDR3 profiling was performed. TCRdb fed the reads into MiXCR, producing one record per CDR3 protein. This table holds 75,000 to 100,000 distinct CDR3 sequences, less than 75% found once. The sequenced patients had an expansion of CD8+CD57+ cells seen by flow cytometry. The sample was sorted CD4+, CD8+, or CD8+CD57+ T cells (not recorded which) from PBMCs. The source is a human donor with aplastic anemia.

This clonotype has ten or more counts. With a much larger clone just one base away, this may be a read error. J is TRBJ2-3 and V is TRBV7-8; no clear D. The germline gives CDR1 SGHVS, CDR2 FQNEAQ. Trimming removed 3 bases from V and 2 bases from J, with 0 bases in between. The CDR3 spans 11 residues. The CDR3 region is CASSFTDTQYF. CDR3 bases: TGTGCCAGCAGCTTCACAGATACGCAGTATTTT.

In its sample, this clonotype was seen once. In DNA, the CDR3 is TGTGCCACCAGTGATTCGGCGGTTTATGGCTACACCTTC. This codes for CATSDSAVYGYTF. This sequence joins TRBV24-1 and TRBJ1-2; no definite D call. This CDR3 spans 13 amino acids. CDR1 and CDR2 from the germline V gene are KGHDR and SFDVKD. The V end was cut by 2 bases, the J end by 5 bases, with 8 bases between.

V and J are TRBV19 and TRBJ2-7, with D perhaps matching TRBD2 (7 bases). The V end lost 5 bases, the J end lost 3 bases, and 17 bases lay between the germline ends. This CDR3 contains 15 residues. The germline V gene has CDR1 LNHDA and CDR2 SQIVND (reference sequence). CDR3 DNA sequence: TGTGCCAGTAGTGGGGGCCTAGCGGTTTTCTACGAGCAGTACTTC. As protein: CASSGGLAVFYEQYF.

The rearrangement joins TRBV19 to TRBJ2-1, with 10 bases aligning to TRBD2. Unmatched junction bases numbered 0, after V lost 1 base and J lost 3 bases. Germline CDR1 reads LNHDA; CDR2 reads SQIVND (reference sequence). The CDR3 is 15 residues long. The CDR3 DNA follows: TGTGCCAGTAGTATAGGACTAGCGGGCTACAATGAGCAGTTCTTC. Its protein product is CASSIGLAGYNEQFF.

This clonotype was picked up a small number of times. The chain combines TRBV12-3 or TRBV12-4 with TRBJ1-6; D is possibly TRBD1 (6 bases). The CDR3 runs 15 residues. V gave up 4 bases and J gave up 7 bases, with 14 bases separating them. The CDR3 nucleotides are TGTGCCAGCAGTTATTTACAGGGACCCAATTCACCCCTCCACTTT. Translation gives CASSYLQGPNSPLHF.

The genes are TRBV27 and TRBJ1-2; tentative D call: TRBD1 (5 bases). Trimming cost V 1 base and J 1 base, with 19 bases left between them. This CDR3 contains 18 residues. Germline V gives CDR1 MNHEY, CDR2 SMNVEV (reference sequence). CDR3: CASSLFPPRQTDNYGYTF. In DNA, the CDR3 is TGTGCCAGCAGTTTATTTCCCCCTCGACAGACTGATAACTATGGCTACACCTTC.

With respect to this clonotype: At one end, the junction sequence differs from germline, possibly due to a read error. The V and J genes are TRBV6-4 and TRBJ2-5; weak D call: TRBD2 (5 bases). The CDR3 extends over 13 amino acids. Germline CDR1 reads MRHNA; CDR2 reads SNTAGT. This CDR3 is CASSYSTPGEQYF. The CDR3 DNA is TGTGCCAGCAGTTACTCGACCCCTGGGGAGCAGTACTTC.

This chain links TRBV20-1 with TRBJ1-5; D is uncertain. The germline V and J ends were trimmed by 5 bases and 7 bases, with 21 bases remaining between them. This CDR3 comprises 15 residues. The germline V gene encodes CDR1 DFQATT and CDR2 SNEGSKA (reference sequence). CDR3 bases: TGCAGTGCTCTGTCAGGACCGGCGGTGAAGCAGCCCCAGCATTTT. It translates to CSALSGPAVKQPQHF.

V gene TRBV5-5 combines with J gene TRBJ2-3; 9 bases line up with TRBD2. The CDR3 runs 15 residues. CDR1 and CDR2 (germline): SGHKS, YYEKEE (reference sequence). Germline trimming cut 4 bases from V and 5 bases from J; bases unmatched to any gene: 8. The CDR3: CASSGWRGGGDTQYF. Here the CDR3 DNA reads TGTGCCAGCAGCGGTTGGCGGGGGGGAGGAGATACGCAGTATTTT.

This sequence joins TRBV4-3 and TRBJ1-1, with D hard to call. Germline V gene sequence: CDR1 LGHNA, CDR2 YSLEER. Trimming took 8 bases from V and 0 from J, leaving 7 bases between them. The CDR3 length is 12 residues. The CDR3 bases are TGCGCCAGCGGTATGATGAACACTGAAGCTTTCTTT. Its translation: CASGMMNTEAFF.

The chain links TRBV12-3 or TRBV12-4 to TRBJ2-1; 9 nucleotides line up with TRBD2. CDR3 length: 17 residues. Trimming at V came to 5 bases and at J to 5 bases, leaving 13 bases not matched to a gene. DNA of the CDR3: TGTGCCAGCAGTCCAAGGGGTTGGACTAGCGAAGACAATGAGCAGTTCTTC. Encoded protein: CASSPRGWTSEDNEQFF.

The chain uses TRBV20-1 and TRBJ1-1; no reliable D call. The CDR3 runs to 13 residues. Trimming pared 3 bases from V and 4 bases from J, leaving 12 bases between. Germline V gene sequence: CDR1 DFQATT, CDR2 SNEGSKA (reference sequence). The CDR3 DNA reads TGCAGTGCTAGGCGAGGGAGTGGCACTGAAGCTTTCTTT. Protein product: CSARRGSGTEAFF.

The genes are TRBV10-2 and TRBJ2-5; D not certain. V shed 2 bases and J shed 1 base, with 5 bases lying between them. The CDR3 totals 13 residues. Germline V gene sequence: CDR1 WSHSY, CDR2 SAAADI. The CDR3 DNA reads TGCGCCAGCAGTGAGGGAAGCCAAGAGACCCAGTACTTC. This encodes CASSEGSQETQYF.

Worth noting for this clonotype: An end of the junction differs from the germline gene, which may be a read error. The gene calls are TRBV15 and TRBJ1-5, with D tentatively TRBD1 (6 bases). Germline CDR1 reads LNHNV; CDR2 reads YYDKDF (reference sequence). The CDR3 spans 16 residues. This CDR3 reads CATSRKATGFNQPQHF. CDR3 nucleotide sequence: TGTGCCACTAGCAGAAAGGCGACAGGATTCAATCAGCCCCAGCATTTT. Drawing the rest from reference TRBV15 and TRBJ1-5, the complete variable domain is DAMVIQNPRYQVTQFGKPVTLSCSQTLNHNVMYWYQQKSSQAPKLLFHYYDKDFNNEADTPDNFQSRRPNTSFCFLDIRSPGLGDTAMYLCATSRKATGFNQPQHFGDGTRLSIL.

The chain couples TRBV9 to TRBJ1-1; TRBD1 might be the D (5 bases). Trimming stripped 0 bases from V and 1 base from J, with 7 bases between. The CDR3 has 14 amino acids. Germline CDR1 is SGDLS and CDR2 is YYNGEE. Written as DNA, the CDR3 is TGTGCCAGCAGCGTAGCGGGGGGGAACACTGAAGCTTTCTTT. Translating it yields CASSVAGGNTEAFF.

This clonotype was seen a few times. The chain combines TRBV29-1 with TRBJ2-7; tentatively, D is TRBD2 (5 bases). The end of the DNA fits TRBJ2-1 better, so the J call may be wrong. There are 13 residues in the CDR3. CDR1 and CDR2 from the germline V gene are SQVTM and ANQGSEA. This chain's CDR3 is CSALPTGSNEQFF. The CDR3 nucleotides read TGCAGCGCCCTGCCCACTGGGAGCAATGAGCAGTTCTTC.

The gene calls are TRBV24-1 and TRBJ1-5; D gene ambiguous. Between the trimmed V and J ends, which lost 6 bases and 3 bases, there was a span of 8 bases. The CDR3 has 13 amino acids. Germline assignment: CDR1 KGHDR and CDR2 SFDVKD. The CDR3 sequence: CATSRVSNQPQHF. Here the CDR3 DNA reads TGTGCCACCAGTAGGGTCTCCAATCAGCCCCAGCATTTT.